A single sample gave rise to the 29 T cell receptor beta chains below, sequenced in a study of blood T cell repertoires in COVID-19. Sequenced by immunoSEQ multiplex PCR; TCRdb stores in-frame clones only, minus some. The sample holds some 200,000 clones, approximately 86% seen once. What was sequenced was peripheral blood. All receptors come from a man aged 18 to 30 with active or convalescent COVID-19.

The V call is TRBV18, the J call TRBJ1-3; no reliable D call. V shed 4 bases and J shed 0 bases, with 7 bases lying between them. In germline, CDR1 is KGHSH, CDR2 LQKENI. The CDR3 is 14 residues long. The CDR3 is CASSRGSSGNTIYF. The CDR3 region has the DNA TGTGCCAGCTCACGTGGGAGCTCTGGAAACACCATATATTTT.

Notes on this clone: Sequence at one end of the junction differs from germline and may be a read error. This sequence joins TRBV3-1 (or the pseudogene TRBV3-2) and TRBJ2-5; D possibly corresponds to TRBD1 (6 bases). Germline-derived CDR1 and CDR2 are LGHDT and YNNKEL (reference sequence). The CDR3 contains 12 residues. CDR3: CATSPRGETQYF. Written as DNA, the CDR3 is TGTGCCACCAGCCCCAGGGGAGAGACCCAGTACTTC.

The rearrangement joins TRBV29-1 to TRBJ2-5, with D possibly TRBD2 on 6 matching bases. The V end lost 4 bases, the J end lost 4 bases, and 16 bases lay between the germline ends. The CDR3 is 14 residues long. Germline-derived CDR1 and CDR2 are SQVTM and ANQGSEA. CDR3 loop: CSVGGWEVAETQYF. CDR3 coding DNA: TGCAGCGTTGGGGGGTGGGAGGTGGCAGAGACCCAGTACTTC.

This sequence joins TRBV7-3 and TRBJ1-1, with 7 bases lining up with TRBD1. The V gene's germline CDR1 is SGHTA and CDR2 FQGTGA. The CDR3 contains 14 residues. Trimming removed 4 bases from V and 1 base from J; junction bases left unmatched: 3. CDR3 bases: TGTGCCAGCAGCTCCCGGACAGGGAACACTGAAGCTTTCTTT. It yields the protein CASSSRTGNTEAFF.

V gene TRBV15 combines with J gene TRBJ2-5; 9 bases match TRBD1. In germline, CDR1 is LNHNV, CDR2 YYDKDF (reference sequence). CDR3 length equals 16 residues. V shed 0 bases, J shed 1 base, and the junction held 3 bases outside the gene matches. Here the CDR3 reads CATSREDRGTQETQYF. The CDR3 nucleotides are TGTGCCACCAGCAGAGAGGACAGGGGCACCCAAGAGACCCAGTACTTC.

This chain joins TRBV27 and TRBJ1-5; 8 bases match TRBD1. The CDR3 covers 18 residues. The junction had 16 bases not matched to a gene; V was cut back by 5 bases and J by 4 bases. The germline V gene encodes CDR1 MNHEY and CDR2 SMNVEV (reference sequence). CDR3: CASSKTGQASVGNQPQHF. The CDR3 region has the DNA TGTGCCAGCAGTAAAACGGGACAGGCGTCGGTAGGGAATCAGCCCCAGCATTTT.

This clone turned up a few times. The chain employs TRBV14 and TRBJ2-1; weak D call: TRBD1 (5 bases). Deletions cut 3 bases from V and 5 bases from J, with 14 bases between. This CDR3 has 15 residues. CDR1 and CDR2 (germline): SGHDN, FVKESK. For the CDR3, the DNA is TGTGCCAGCAGCCATAGGGGCACCGTGGACAATGAGCAGTTCTTC. Its translation: CASSHRGTVDNEQFF.

The genes are TRBV28 and TRBJ1-3; 8 bases fit TRBD1. J gave up 4 bases and V 6 bases, and 5 bases lay outside the gene matches. The CDR3 runs 14 residues. CDR1 and CDR2 from the germline V gene are MDHEN and SYDVKM. CDR3 DNA: TGTGCCAGCAGCCGACAGGGGTACGGAAACACCATATATTTT. It is translated as CASSRQGYGNTIYF.

This rearrangement joins TRBV6-6 to TRBJ2-1; D possibly corresponds to TRBD1 (5 bases). The germline V and J ends were trimmed by 5 bases and 3 bases, with 11 bases remaining between them. The CDR3 totals 14 residues. Germline V gene lookup returns CDR1 MNHNY and CDR2 SVGAGI (reference sequence). CDR3 region: CASSPRQIYNEQFF. The DNA for the CDR3 is TGTGCCAGCAGTCCGCGACAGATCTACAATGAGCAGTTCTTC.

The chain joins TRBV3-1 (or the pseudogene TRBV3-2) to TRBJ2-7; no reliable D call. The CDR3 has 12 amino acids. Germline CDR1 reads LGHDT; CDR2 reads YNNKEL (reference sequence). V was cut by 1 base and J by 3 bases, with 4 bases left in between. The CDR3 bases are TGTGCCAGCAGCCAAGGAGACTACGAGCAGTACTTC. It translates to CASSQGDYEQYF.

This clone was found once. The chain recombines TRBV7-2 with TRBJ2-7; 10 positions match TRBD1. After removal of 4 bases from V and 2 bases from J, the junction contained 2 bases not matched to a gene. The CDR3 length is 14 residues. Germline values: CDR1 SGHTA, CDR2 FQGNSA. The CDR3 region has the DNA TGTGCCAGCAGCTGGGACAGGGGAGCCTACGAGCAGTACTTC. Protein product: CASSWDRGAYEQYF. The full variable domain, completed using reference TRBV7-2 and TRBJ2-7, is GAGVSQSPSNKVTEKGKDVELRCDPISGHTALYWYRQSLGQGLEFLIYFQGNSAPDKSGLPSDRFSAERTGGSVSTLTIQRTQQEDSAVYLCASSWDRGAYEQYFGPGTRLTVT.

V is TRBV29-1 and J is TRBJ2-5, with TRBD1 matching over 10 bases. The V gene end was trimmed by 4 bases and the J gene end by 5 bases; junction bases not matched to a gene: 7. This CDR3 contains 14 residues. Germline V gene lookup returns CDR1 SQVTM and CDR2 ANQGSEA. The CDR3 here is CSVGTGGLAETQYF. The CDR3 DNA reads TGCAGCGTTGGGACAGGGGGTTTGGCGGAGACCCAGTACTTC.

CDR3 amino acids: CASGGSSYEQYF. The CDR3 DNA sequence: TGTGCCAGCGGAGGATCCTCCTACGAGCAGTACTTC. The chain has TRBV27 and TRBJ2-7; D is possibly TRBD2 (5 bases). CDR1 is MNHEY and CDR2 is SMNVEV in the germline V gene (reference sequence). Trimming removed 8 bases from V and 0 bases from J, with 8 bases in between. The CDR3 consists of 12 residues.

The chain combines TRBV21-1 with TRBJ2-1; the DNA was not used to check the table's D call, TRBD2. TRBV21-1 is described as a pseudogene. CDR3 length: 17 amino acids. The CDR3, as DNA: TGTGCCAGCAGCACCAATTCGACCTGTCCTAGCGATAATGAGCAGTTCTTC. This translates into CASSTNSTCPSDNEQFF.

The chain combines TRBV19 with TRBJ2-2; 10 bases map to TRBD2. V trimming: 3 bases; J trimming: 5 bases; junction bases outside the gene matches: 3. CDR1 is LNHDA and CDR2 is SQIVND in the germline V gene (reference sequence). This CDR3 region has 15 residues. The CDR3, as DNA: TGTGCCAGTAGTATTGAACTAGCGGGAACCGGGGAGCTGTTTTTT. Amino acid sequence: CASSIELAGTGELFF. The variable domain in full, with the rest retrieved from reference TRBV19 and TRBJ2-2, is DGGITQSPKYLFRKEGQNVTLSCEQNLNHDAMYWYRQDPGQGLRLIYYSQIVNDFQKGDIAEGYSVSREKKESFPLTVTSAQKNPTAFYLCASSIELAGTGELFFGEGSRLTVL.

This chain links TRBV9 with TRBJ2-1, with 16 bases lining up with TRBD2. V lost 7 bases and J lost 9; bases outside the gene matches: 16. Germline CDR1 is SGDLS and CDR2 is YYNGEE. CDR3 length: 18 amino acids. As DNA, the CDR3 is TGTGCCAGCGATTCCGGGACTAGCGGGAGGGCAGGCTGGGTTGAGCAGTTCTTC. Protein sequence: CASDSGTSGRAGWVEQFF. The entire variable domain, with the rest obtained from reference TRBV9 and TRBJ2-1, is as follows: DSGVTQTPKHLITATGQRVTLRCSPRSGDLSVYWYQQSLDQGLQFLIQYYNGEERAKGNILERFSAQQFPDLHSELNLSSLELGDSALYFCASDSGTSGRAGWVEQFFGPGTRLTVL.

The chain links TRBV6-2 or TRBV6-3 to TRBJ2-1, with 12 bases lining up with TRBD2. V lost 4 bases, J lost 5 bases, and 6 bases stayed unmatched. This CDR3 spans 16 amino acids. Germline CDR1 MNHEY, CDR2 SVGEGT. The CDR3 reads CASSSPSGRGHNEQFF. In DNA, the CDR3 is TGTGCCAGCAGTTCGCCTAGCGGGAGGGGCCACAATGAGCAGTTCTTC.

This clone came up once. This chain uses TRBV7-9 with TRBJ1-1, with D possibly matching TRBD1 (6 bases). Trimming left V 10 bases short and J 4 bases short, with 19 bases between. The CDR3 runs to 14 residues. CDR1 and CDR2 from the germline V gene are SEHNR and FQNEAQ (reference sequence). Here the CDR3 DNA reads TGTGCCACCTTCAAAGGGGGGGCGCCCACTGAAGCTTTCTTT. Translating gives CATFKGGAPTEAFF.

This chain uses TRBV27 with TRBJ2-3, with 10 bases matching TRBD1. CDR1 and CDR2 from the germline V gene are MNHEY and SMNVEV (reference sequence). Trimming cost V 3 bases and J 2 bases; bases outside gene matches: 14. This CDR3 is built from 19 residues. CDR3 sequence: CASSFRLPGQGKNTDTQYF. CDR3 bases: TGTGCCAGCAGTTTCAGGTTACCGGGACAGGGGAAAAACACAGATACGCAGTATTTT.

CDR3 residues: CASLDTGEPLHF. In DNA, the CDR3 is TGTGCCAGCCTCGACACAGGGGAACCCCTCCACTTT. The chain carries TRBV28 and TRBJ1-6; 7 nucleotides align to TRBD1. CDR1 and CDR2 (germline): MDHEN, SYDVKM. The CDR3 spans 12 residues. J was trimmed by 12 bases and V by 8 bases; bases with no gene match: 7.

Only one count was recorded for this clone. The rearrangement joins TRBV9 to TRBJ1-2; TRBD1 is a possible D gene (5 bases). Germline V gives CDR1 SGDLS, CDR2 YYNGEE. There are 14 residues in the CDR3. V was pared by 0 bases and J by 7 bases, with 13 bases between. The CDR3 DNA reads as TGTGCCAGCAGCGTAGAGTCGGGGGGACGTGGCTACACCTTC. This encodes CASSVESGGRGYTF. Full variable domain (outside the CDR3, taken from reference TRBV9 and TRBJ1-2): DSGVTQTPKHLITATGQRVTLRCSPRSGDLSVYWYQQSLDQGLQFLIQYYNGEERAKGNILERFSAQQFPDLHSELNLSSLELGDSALYFCASSVESGGRGYTFGSGTRLTVV.

The rearrangement uses TRBV28 and TRBJ1-6, with D possibly TRBD1 on 5 matching bases. Germline CDR1 is MDHEN and CDR2 is SYDVKM. This CDR3 is built from 19 residues. The V and J ends lost 2 bases and 13 bases respectively, with 30 bases between them. In nucleotides, the CDR3 is TGTGCCAGCAGTTTAGGGCGGATCTTAAGGGCTCGGGGGAGGAACCCCCTCCACTTT. Protein: CASSLGRILRARGRNPLHF. Together with reference TRBV28 and TRBJ1-6, the CDR3 gives the full variable domain: DVKVTQSSRYLVKRTGEKVFLECVQDMDHENMFWYRQDPGLGLRLIYFSYDVKMKEKGDIPEGYSVSREKKERFSLILESASTNQTSMYLCASSLGRILRARGRNPLHFGNGTRLTVT.

This chain joins TRBV14 and TRBJ2-3, with D perhaps matching TRBD1 (6 bases). This CDR3 spans 18 amino acids. V gave up 4 bases and J gave up 2 bases, with 22 bases separating them. Germline CDR1 and CDR2: SGHDN and FVKESK. CDR3 in amino acids: CASSLKWPLGGHTDTQYF. CDR3 DNA sequence: TGTGCCAGCAGCCTTAAATGGCCCCTTGGGGGACACACAGATACGCAGTATTTT.

V and J are TRBV27 and TRBJ1-5, with D unresolved. The CDR3 loop spans 11 amino acids. With 4 bases removed from V and 5 bases from J, the gap between germline ends came to 3 bases. Germline CDR1 is MNHEY and CDR2 is SMNVEV (reference sequence). The CDR3 reads CASSSDQPQHF. The CDR3 DNA is TGTGCCAGCAGTTCTGATCAGCCCCAGCATTTT.

This chain links TRBV6-2 or TRBV6-3 with TRBJ1-1; the match to TRBD1 covers 8 bases. CDR3 length: 15 residues. J lost 1 base, V lost 5 bases, and 6 bases had no gene match. Germline V gene lookup returns CDR1 MNHEY and CDR2 SVGEGT. CDR3 amino acids: CASSHGQGWNTEAFF. DNA of the CDR3: TGTGCCAGCAGTCACGGACAGGGTTGGAACACTGAAGCTTTCTTT.

The chain carries TRBV28 and TRBJ1-1; 7 bases line up with TRBD1. J gave up 4 bases and V 7 bases, and 12 bases lay outside the gene matches. CDR1 and CDR2 (germline): MDHEN, SYDVKM. The CDR3 is 15 amino acids. The CDR3 nucleotides read TGTGCCAGCACCGTAGGGTACAGGGGAAGCACTGAAGCTTTCTTT. Translating it yields CASTVGYRGSTEAFF.

This clone was observed a single time. The chain combines TRBV19 with TRBJ2-5; 7 nucleotides agree with TRBD2. V trimming: 3 bases; J trimming: 10 bases; junction bases outside the gene matches: 5. Germline V gives CDR1 LNHDA, CDR2 SQIVND (reference sequence). There are 12 residues in the CDR3. This CDR3 reads CASSIFAGVQYF. CDR3 sequence (DNA): TGTGCCAGTAGTATCTTTGCGGGGGTCCAGTACTTC. The variable domain in full, completed from reference TRBV19 and TRBJ2-5, reads DGGITQSPKYLFRKEGQNVTLSCEQNLNHDAMYWYRQDPGQGLRLIYYSQIVNDFQKGDIAEGYSVSREKKESFPLTVTSAQKNPTAFYLCASSIFAGVQYFGPGTRLLVL.

The rearrangement uses TRBV14 and TRBJ1-6; 8 bases match TRBD1. From germline, CDR1 is SGHDN and CDR2 FVKESK. Losses at the gene ends were 4 bases for V and 6 bases for J; bases not matched to a gene: 5. The CDR3 has 15 amino acids. The CDR3 DNA sequence: TGTGCCAGCAGCCTCCTAACAGGGGGTAATTCACCCCTCCACTTT. It specifies CASSLLTGGNSPLHF.

The gene calls are TRBV5-6 and TRBJ2-3; 10 nucleotides align to TRBD2. There are 18 residues in the CDR3. Trimming cost V 1 base and J 0 bases; bases outside gene matches: 8. CDR1 and CDR2 from the germline V gene are SGHDT and YYEEEE. The CDR3 bases are TGTGCCAGCAGCTTGAAAAGCGGGAGGGCCTCTAGCACAGATACGCAGTATTTT. Protein product: CASSLKSGRASSTDTQYF.